One and the same sample provided the 9 T cell receptor beta chains below, sequenced in a study of cytomegalovirus exposure and HLA in healthy donors. Only in-frame clones appear in the TCRdb table, and some are missing; sequencing was by immunoSEQ multiplex PCR. Among about 160,000 clones, around 85% were seen once, and the ten largest hold 5.7%. The sample taken for sequencing was PBMCs. The receptors come from a woman in her thirties in good health and CMV-seronegative.

V is TRBV7-2 and J is TRBJ2-5, with TRBD2 identical over 10 bases. The CDR3 consists of 15 residues. CDR1 and CDR2 (germline): SGHTA, FQGNSA. V trimming: 4 bases; J trimming: 4 bases; junction bases outside the gene matches: 6. The CDR3, as DNA: TGTGCCAGCAGCTCCCAGCGGGGGGGCCTAGAGACCCAGTACTTC. The encoded protein is CASSSQRGGLETQYF.

The chain couples TRBV10-3 to TRBJ2-7; weak D call: TRBD1 (6 bases). CDR1 is ENHRY, CDR2 SYGVKD, per germline. The CDR3 totals 13 residues. The V end was cut by 6 bases, the J end by 2 bases, with 11 bases between. The CDR3 here is CAIRIGQTYEQYF. The CDR3 region has the DNA TGTGCCATCAGGATAGGACAGACCTACGAGCAGTACTTC.

In this sample, this clone turned up once. The chain recombines TRBV9 with TRBJ2-1; 9 bases map to TRBD1. With 3 bases clipped from V and 6 bases from J, the junction kept 7 bases outside the gene matches. The germline gives CDR1 SGDLS, CDR2 YYNGEE. The CDR3 length is 15 residues. Here the CDR3 reads CASSGDREQGNEQFF. The CDR3 nucleotides are TGTGCCAGCAGCGGGGACAGGGAGCAGGGCAATGAGCAGTTCTTC.

The rearrangement uses TRBV7-9 and TRBJ1-1; a weak D match, TRBD1 (6 bases). The V and J ends lost 4 bases and 4 bases respectively, with 10 bases between them. This CDR3 is 13 amino acids long. Per the germline V gene, CDR1 is SEHNR and CDR2 is FQNEAQ (reference sequence). CDR3 protein: CASSSQGSTEAFF. The CDR3, as DNA: TGTGCCAGCAGCTCACAGGGATCCACTGAAGCTTTCTTT.

The chain recombines TRBV15 with TRBJ2-7; the match to TRBD1 covers 7 bases. This CDR3 is built from 15 residues. V trimming: 3 bases; J trimming: 6 bases; junction bases outside the gene matches: 11. Looked up from germline, CDR1 is LNHNV and CDR2 is YYDKDF (reference sequence). The CDR3 DNA reads as TGTGCCACCAGCAGGGAGACAGGGTCCCTTCGCGAGCAGTACTTC. Protein: CATSRETGSLREQYF.

This sequence joins TRBV6-5 and TRBJ2-2; 7 bases align to TRBD1. V was clipped by 2 bases and J by 6 bases; unmatched bases: 9. Germline loops: CDR1 MNHEY, CDR2 SVGAGI. CDR3 length: 16 residues. CDR3 in DNA: TGTGCCAGCAGTTACCACAGGGGCGCGGTCCCCGGGGAGCTGTTTTTT. Its protein is CASSYHRGAVPGELFF.

The V call is TRBV2, the J call TRBJ1-1; tentatively, D is TRBD1 (5 bases). Germline lookup yields CDR1 SNHLY and CDR2 FYNNEI. Trimming pared 5 bases from V and 7 bases from J, leaving 17 bases between. The CDR3 loop spans 14 amino acids. The CDR3 region is CASSPGEGTIEAFF. The CDR3 nucleotides read TGTGCCAGCAGTCCCGGAGAGGGGACTATTGAAGCTTTCTTT.

The chain uses TRBV5-1 and TRBJ2-3, with a possible D match to TRBD1 (6 bases). Germline lookup yields CDR1 SGHRS and CDR2 YFSETQ. V was cut by 2 bases and J by 4 bases, with 17 bases left in between. The CDR3 covers 16 residues. DNA for the CDR3: TGCGCCAGCAGCTTACAGGGAACAGCCTTCGCAGATACGCAGTATTTT. Amino acids: CASSLQGTAFADTQYF.

The rearrangement links TRBV11-2 to TRBJ2-7, with TRBD2 matching 8 bases. The junction had 3 bases not matched to a gene; V was cut back by 2 bases and J by 0 bases. Germline V CDR1 and CDR2: SGHAT, FQNNGV. The CDR3 contains 15 residues. This chain's CDR3 is CASSLTAGDSYEQYF. CDR3 bases: TGTGCCAGCAGCTTAACAGCGGGGGACTCCTACGAGCAGTACTTC.